This T cell receptor (beta chain) comes out of a study of T cell responses to AZD1222 COVID-19 vaccine. Measured with immunoSEQ multiplex PCR; TCRdb has only the in-frame clones, and not every one. Found here are fewer than 85,000 clones, 70% to 90% of them singletons; the top ten hold around 1.3%. V dropped 5 bases and J dropped 0 bases, with 11 bases sitting between them. CDR3 length: 14 amino acids. Per germline, CDR1 GTSNPN and CDR2 SVGIG (reference sequence). To note about this clone: What it recognizes is unknown.

Findings and caveats of the study: CD4 TCRs associated with vaccination spanned spike, dominating at 160-218 and 743-854. Reportedly, close to half of spike-specific TCRs are directed against unmutated variant regions. Females made up more of the donors, who were largely white British, and clonal diversity may have come out too low.

The sequence came from an adult who received the AZD1222 COVID-19 vaccine. The specimen comprised peripheral blood, sampled 28 days after the second AZD1222 dose. The chain recombines TRBV30 with TRBJ1-5; D unresolved. CDR3 bases: TGTGCCTGGGCCAGTGAGGTTAGCAATCAGCCCCAGCATTTT. Its translation: CAWASEVSNQPQHF.